This T cell receptor beta chain stems from a study of identical twins. Trimming cost V 5 bases and J 5 bases, with 20 bases left between them. This CDR3 contains 16 residues. Germline V gene sequence: CDR1 SEHNR, CDR2 FQNEAQ (reference sequence). Unique molecular identifiers were present on the cDNA, which also gained a universal primer site by template switching. TCRdb ran MiXCR on the 5' RACE reads and lists one entry per CDR3 protein. Among hundreds of thousands of distinct CDR3 sequences listed, approximately 6.1% were seen once. V gene TRBV7-9 combines with J gene TRBJ2-3, with TRBD1 as a possible D gene (5 bases). The sequence was collected from a young man in good health. Sequencing was done on a sample of naive T cells sorted from blood. Written as DNA, the CDR3 is TGTGCCAGCAGCCCACCGTATGGACAAACCCTAGATACGCAGTATTTT. Translation: CASSPPYGQTLDTQYF.